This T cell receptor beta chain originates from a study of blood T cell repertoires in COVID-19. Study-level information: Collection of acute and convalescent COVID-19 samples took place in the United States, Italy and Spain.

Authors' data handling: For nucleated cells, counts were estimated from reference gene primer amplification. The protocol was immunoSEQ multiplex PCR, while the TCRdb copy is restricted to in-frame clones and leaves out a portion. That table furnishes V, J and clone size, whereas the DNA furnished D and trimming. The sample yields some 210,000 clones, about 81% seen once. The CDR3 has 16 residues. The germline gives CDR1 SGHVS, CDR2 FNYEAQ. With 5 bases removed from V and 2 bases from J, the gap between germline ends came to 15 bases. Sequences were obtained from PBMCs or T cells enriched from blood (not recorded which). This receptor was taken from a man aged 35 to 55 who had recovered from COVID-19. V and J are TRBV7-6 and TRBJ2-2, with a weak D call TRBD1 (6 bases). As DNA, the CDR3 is TGTGCCAGCAGCCCATCAGCCAGGGGAAACACCGGGGAGCTGTTTTTT. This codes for CASSPSARGNTGELFF. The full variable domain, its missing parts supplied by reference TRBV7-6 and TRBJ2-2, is GAGVSQSPRYKVTKRGQDVALRCDPISGHVSLYWYRQALGQGPEFLTYFNYEAQQDKSGLPNDRFSAERPEGSISTLTIQRTEQRDSAMYRCASSPSARGNTGELFFGEGSRLTVL.